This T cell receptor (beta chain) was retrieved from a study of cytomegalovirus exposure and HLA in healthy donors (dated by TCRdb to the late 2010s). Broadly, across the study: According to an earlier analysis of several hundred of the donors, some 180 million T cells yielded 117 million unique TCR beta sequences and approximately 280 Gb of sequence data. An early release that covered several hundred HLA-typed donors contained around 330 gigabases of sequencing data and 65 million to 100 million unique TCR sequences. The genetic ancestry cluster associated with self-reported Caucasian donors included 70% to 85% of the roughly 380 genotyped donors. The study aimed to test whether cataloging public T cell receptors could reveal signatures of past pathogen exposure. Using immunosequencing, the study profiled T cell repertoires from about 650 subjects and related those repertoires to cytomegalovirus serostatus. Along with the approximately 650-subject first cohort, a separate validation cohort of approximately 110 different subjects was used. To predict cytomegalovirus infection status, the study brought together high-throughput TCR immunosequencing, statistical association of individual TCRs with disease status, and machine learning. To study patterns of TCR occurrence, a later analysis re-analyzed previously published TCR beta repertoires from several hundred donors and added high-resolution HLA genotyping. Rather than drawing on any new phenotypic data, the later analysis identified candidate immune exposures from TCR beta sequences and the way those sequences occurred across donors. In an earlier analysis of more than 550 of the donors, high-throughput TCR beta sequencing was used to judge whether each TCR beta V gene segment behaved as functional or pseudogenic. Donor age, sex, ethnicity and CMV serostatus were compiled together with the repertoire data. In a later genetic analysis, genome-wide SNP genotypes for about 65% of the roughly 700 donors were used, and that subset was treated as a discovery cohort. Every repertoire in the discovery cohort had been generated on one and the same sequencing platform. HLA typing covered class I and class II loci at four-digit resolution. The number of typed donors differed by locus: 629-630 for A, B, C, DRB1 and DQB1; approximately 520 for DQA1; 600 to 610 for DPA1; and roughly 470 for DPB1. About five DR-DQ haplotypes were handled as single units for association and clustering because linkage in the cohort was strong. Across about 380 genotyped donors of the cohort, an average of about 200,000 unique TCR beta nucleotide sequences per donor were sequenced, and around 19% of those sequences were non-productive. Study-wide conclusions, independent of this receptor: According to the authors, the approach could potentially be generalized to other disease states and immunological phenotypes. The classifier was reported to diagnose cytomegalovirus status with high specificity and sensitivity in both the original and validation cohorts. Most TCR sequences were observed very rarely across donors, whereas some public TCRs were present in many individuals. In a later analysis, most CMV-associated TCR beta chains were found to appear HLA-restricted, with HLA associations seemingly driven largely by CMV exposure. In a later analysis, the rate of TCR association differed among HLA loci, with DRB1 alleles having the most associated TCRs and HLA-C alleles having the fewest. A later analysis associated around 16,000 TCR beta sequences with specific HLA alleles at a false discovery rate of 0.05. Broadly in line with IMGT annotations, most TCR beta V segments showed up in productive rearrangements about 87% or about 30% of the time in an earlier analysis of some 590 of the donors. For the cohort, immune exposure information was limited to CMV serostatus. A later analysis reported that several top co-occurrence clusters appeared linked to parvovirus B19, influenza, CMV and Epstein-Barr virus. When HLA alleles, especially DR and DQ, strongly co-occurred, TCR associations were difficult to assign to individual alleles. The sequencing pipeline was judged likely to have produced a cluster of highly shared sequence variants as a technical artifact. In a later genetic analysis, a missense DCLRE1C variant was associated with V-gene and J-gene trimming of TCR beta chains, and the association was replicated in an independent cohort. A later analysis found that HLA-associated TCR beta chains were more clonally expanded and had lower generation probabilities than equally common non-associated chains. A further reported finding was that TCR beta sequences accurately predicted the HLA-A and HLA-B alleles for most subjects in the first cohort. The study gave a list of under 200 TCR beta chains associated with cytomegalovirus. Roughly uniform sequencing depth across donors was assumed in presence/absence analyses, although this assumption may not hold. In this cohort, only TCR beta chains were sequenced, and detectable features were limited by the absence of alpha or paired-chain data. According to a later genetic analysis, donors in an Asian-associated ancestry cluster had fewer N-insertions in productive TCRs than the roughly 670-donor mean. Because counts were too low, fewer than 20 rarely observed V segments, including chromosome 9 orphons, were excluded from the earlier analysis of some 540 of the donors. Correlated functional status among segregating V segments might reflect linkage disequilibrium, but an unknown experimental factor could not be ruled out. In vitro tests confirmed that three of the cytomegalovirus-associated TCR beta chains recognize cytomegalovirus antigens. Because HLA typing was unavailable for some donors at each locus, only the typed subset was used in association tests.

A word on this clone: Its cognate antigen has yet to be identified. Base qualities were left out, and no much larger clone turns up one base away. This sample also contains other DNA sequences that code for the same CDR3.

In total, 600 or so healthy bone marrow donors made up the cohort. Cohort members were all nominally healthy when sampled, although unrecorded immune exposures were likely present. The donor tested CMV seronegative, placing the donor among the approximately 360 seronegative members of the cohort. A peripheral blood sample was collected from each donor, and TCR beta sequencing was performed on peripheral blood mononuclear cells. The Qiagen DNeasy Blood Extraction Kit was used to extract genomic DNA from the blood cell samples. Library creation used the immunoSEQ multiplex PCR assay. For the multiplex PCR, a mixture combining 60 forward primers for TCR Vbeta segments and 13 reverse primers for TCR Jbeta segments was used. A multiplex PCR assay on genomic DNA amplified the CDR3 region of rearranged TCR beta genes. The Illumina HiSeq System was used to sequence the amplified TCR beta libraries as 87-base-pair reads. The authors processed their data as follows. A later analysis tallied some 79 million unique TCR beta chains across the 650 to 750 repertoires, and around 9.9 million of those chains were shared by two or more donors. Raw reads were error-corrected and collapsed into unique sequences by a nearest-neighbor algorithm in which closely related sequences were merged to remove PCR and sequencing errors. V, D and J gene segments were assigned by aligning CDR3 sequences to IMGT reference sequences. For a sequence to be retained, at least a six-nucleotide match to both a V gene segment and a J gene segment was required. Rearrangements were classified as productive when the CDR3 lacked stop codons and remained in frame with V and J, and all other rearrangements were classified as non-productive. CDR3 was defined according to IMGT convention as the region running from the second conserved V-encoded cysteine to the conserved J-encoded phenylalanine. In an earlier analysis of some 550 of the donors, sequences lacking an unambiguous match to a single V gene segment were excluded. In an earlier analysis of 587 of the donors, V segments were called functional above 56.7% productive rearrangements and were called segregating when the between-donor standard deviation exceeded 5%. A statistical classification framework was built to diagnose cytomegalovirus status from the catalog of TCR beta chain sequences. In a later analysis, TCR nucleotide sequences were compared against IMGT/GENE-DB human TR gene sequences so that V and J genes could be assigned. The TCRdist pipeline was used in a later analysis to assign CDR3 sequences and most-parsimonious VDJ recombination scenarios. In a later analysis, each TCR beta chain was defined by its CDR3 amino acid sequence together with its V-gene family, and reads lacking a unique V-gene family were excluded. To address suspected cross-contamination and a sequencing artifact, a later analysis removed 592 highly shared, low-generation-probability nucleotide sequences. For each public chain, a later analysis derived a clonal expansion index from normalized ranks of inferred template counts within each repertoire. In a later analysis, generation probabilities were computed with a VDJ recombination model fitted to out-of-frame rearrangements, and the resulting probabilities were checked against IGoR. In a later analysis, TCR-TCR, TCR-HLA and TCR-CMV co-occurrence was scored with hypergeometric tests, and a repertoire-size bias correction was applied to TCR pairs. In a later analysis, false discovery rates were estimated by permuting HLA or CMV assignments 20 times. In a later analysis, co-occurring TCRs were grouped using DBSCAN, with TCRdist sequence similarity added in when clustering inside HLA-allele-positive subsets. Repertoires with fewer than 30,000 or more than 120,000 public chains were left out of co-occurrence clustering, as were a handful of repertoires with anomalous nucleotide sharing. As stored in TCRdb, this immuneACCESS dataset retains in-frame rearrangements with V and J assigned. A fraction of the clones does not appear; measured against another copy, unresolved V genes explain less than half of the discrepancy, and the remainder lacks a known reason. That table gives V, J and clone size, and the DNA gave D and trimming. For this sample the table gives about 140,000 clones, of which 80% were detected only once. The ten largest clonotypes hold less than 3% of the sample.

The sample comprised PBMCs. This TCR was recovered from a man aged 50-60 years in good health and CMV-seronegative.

The CDR3 has the sequence CASSPPGQGGTGELFF. The nucleotides are TGTGCCAGCAGTCCCCCGGGACAGGGTGGCACCGGGGAGCTGTTTTTT. The chain employs TRBV28 and TRBJ2-2; 9 central bases correspond to TRBD1. Clipping removes 5 bases from V and 4 bases from J, with 8 as the unmatched junction base count. The CDR3 goes from the cysteine to the phenylalanine over 16 residues. The sequence is cut down to CDR3 DNA, 48 bases in frame from base 1. CDR1 and CDR2 (MDHEN, SYDVKM) derive from the germline V gene.